The T cell receptor beta chain described here comes from a study of CD8+ T cells in alopecia areata (dated by TCRdb to the late 2010s). About the study as a whole: The treated patients, all with moderate-to-severe alopecia areata, were enrolled in an open-label pilot trial of oral tofacitinib given at 5 to 10 mg twice daily. Amplification of TCRbeta CDR3 regions was done by immunoSEQ multiplex PCR using 35 Vbeta forward primers and 13 Jbeta reverse primers. Patients received tofacitinib for 6 to 18 months and were then followed off drug for 6 months to check for delayed response and recurrence. Scalp clonality was compared among normal scalp (n=4), patchy alopecia areata scalp (n=8), and alopecia totalis/universalis scalp (n=8). Human TCRbeta sequencing covered scalp tissue and sorted CD4+ and CD8+ peripheral blood T cells from patchy and totalis/universalis alopecia areata patients and healthy controls. In both human patients and the C3H/HeJ mouse model, the study applied high-throughput TCRbeta sequencing to look at T cell clonal expansion in alopecia areata. RNA came from the PAXgene miRNA kit for fixed scalp, the miRNeasy kit for PBMCs, and the RNeasy kit for mouse skin. Tofacitinib-treated patients had biopsies at baseline and at 4 and 24 weeks of treatment, with a later scalp biopsy in several patients. Broad study findings and their caveats: Compared with normal scalp, lesional scalp had higher clonality and more expanded CD8+ clones, particularly in alopecia totalis/universalis, a pattern that suggests antigenic drive. Resident alphabeta T cells in normal human skin are also sequenced, complicating scalp TCR repertoire analysis, unlike mouse skin dominated by gammadelta T cells. Compared with mice, TCR sequences shared between patients were less clear, possibly partly because of HLA diversity across the patient population.

A remark on this clone: Its binding antigen is unknown. It has no much larger one-base neighbor in the sample; base qualities were not kept.

The CDR3 starts with the cysteine, ends with the phenylalanine, and has 17 residues. The read is trimmed to its CDR3 DNA, 51 bases read in frame from base 1. The V end gives up 1 base and the J end 0 bases, leaving 7 bases in the junction not matched to a gene. CDR1 and CDR2 are read off the germline V gene as LGHNA and YNFKEQ. Lesional scalp punch biopsies and peripheral blood were collected from alopecia areata patients. After PBMCs were isolated by density centrifugation and stained for CD3, CD4 and CD8, a FACSAria was used to sort CD4+ and CD8+ T cells. Libraries came from the immunoSEQ multiplex PCR assay. For TCR sequencing, RNA was extracted from every sample and reverse transcribed into cDNA to serve as template. SuperScript III was used to make first-strand cDNA, primed with a 2:1 mix of oligo-dT and random hexamers. A synthetic immune receptor repertoire was used to measure amplification bias, and any remaining bias was corrected computationally. The authors' analysis ran thus. Raw reads were preprocessed to remove errors, and CDR3 was defined according to IMGT conventions as the region from the conserved cysteine to phenylalanine. Clonality was computed by normalizing Shannon entropy by log2 of the number of productive unique TCRs and subtracting the result from 1. CD4 or CD8 identity of scalp clones was inferred by cross-referencing scalp TCRbeta sequences with sorted blood CD4 and CD8 repertoires. TCRdb mirrors the immuneACCESS table, restricted to in-frame sequences. Some clones are absent from its copies; in checked studies, under half trace to an unresolved V gene, and the reason for the others is unknown. D and trimming were read from the DNA, whereas the V and J calls and clone size are those reported in that table. Here the sample has approximately 89,000 clones; 35% to 50% occur a single time. Of the sample, 0.6% to 0.85% is held by the ten largest clones.

Here the chain combines TRBV4-2 and TRBJ2-7; TRBD2 aligns with 9 central bases. Material: CD4+ T cells sorted from blood. The TCR sequence derives from a human donor with alopecia areata. The nucleotide sequence is given as TGTGCCAGCAGCCAAGCCCTAGCGGGATCTACCTCCTACGAGCAGTACTTC. Its translation is CASSQALAGSTSYEQYF.